A single sample gave rise to the 28 T cell receptor beta chains below, sequenced in a study of CD8+CD57+ T cells in acquired aplastic anemia. Template material for TCR beta VDJ and CDR3 profiling consisted of genomic DNA. TCRdb ran MiXCR on the reads and lists one entry per CDR3 protein. The sample holds about 160,000 distinct CDR3 sequences, 70% to 80% seen once. Patients selected for sequencing had displayed CD8+CD57+ cell expansion by flow cytometry. The sequenced sample consisted of sorted CD4+, CD8+, or CD8+CD57+ T cells (not recorded which) from PBMCs. The receptors shown here come from a human donor with aplastic anemia.

In its sample, this clonotype was seen a few times. The rearrangement joins TRBV9 to TRBJ2-2; D remains ambiguous. Germline V CDR1 and CDR2: SGDLS, YYNGEE. The CDR3 runs 15 residues. Trimming removed 0 bases at V and 7 bases at J, with 13 bases between. As DNA, the CDR3 is TGTGCCAGCAGCGTAGGGAGTATCGCAGACGGGGAGCTGTTTTTT. Amino acids: CASSVGSIADGELFF.

V and J are TRBV25-1 and TRBJ1-6; no clear D. This CDR3 region has 14 residues. V was cut by 2 bases and J by 6 bases, with 8 bases left in between. Germline lookup yields CDR1 MGHDK and CDR2 SYGVNS. The CDR3 protein is CASSEGQINSPLHF. CDR3 bases: TGTGCCAGCAGTGAAGGCCAGATTAATTCACCCCTCCACTTT.

The V call is TRBV12-3 or TRBV12-4, the J call TRBJ2-6, with D possibly called TRBD1 or TRBD2 (5 bases each). The CDR3 is 15 amino acids. V was clipped by 6 bases and J by 2 bases, with 11 bases between them. The DNA of the CDR3 is TGTGCCAGCAGATCTTGGGGGACTGGGGCCAACGTCCTGACTTTC. This encodes CASRSWGTGANVLTF.

A word on this clonotype: The junction and the germline gene differ at one end; a read error may be behind it. The rearrangement uses TRBV7-2 and TRBJ2-1; TRBD2 agrees at 10 bases. The CDR3 loop spans 16 amino acids. Germline lookup yields CDR1 SGHTA and CDR2 FQGNSA. The CDR3 DNA reads as TGTGCCGGCAGCTTAGGGCTACTAGCGGGGAACAATGAGCAGTTCTTC. Translated: CAGSLGLLAGNNEQFF.

The table lists this clonotype with many counts. This chain connects TRBV9 to TRBJ1-1; TRBD1 matches at 8 bases. The V and J ends lost 5 bases and 5 bases, in that order; junction bases with no gene match: 8. Germline CDR1 and CDR2: SGDLS and YYNGEE. The CDR3 has 14 amino acids. The CDR3 loop is CASRSGGEGTEAFF. The CDR3 DNA follows: TGTGCCAGCAGATCAGGGGGCGAAGGGACTGAAGCTTTCTTT.

Only a few counts were recorded for this clonotype. The chain recombines TRBV7-8 with TRBJ2-7; 8 nucleotides match TRBD2. Trimming took 1 base from V and 1 from J; bases not matched to a gene: 9. The CDR3 is 17 residues long. Germline V gene lookup returns CDR1 SGHVS and CDR2 FQNEAQ. The DNA of the CDR3 is TGTGCCAGCAGCTTAGACCCAGGACTAGCAAGATCCTACGAGCAGTACTTC. The encoded protein is CASSLDPGLARSYEQYF.

The chain carries TRBV25-1 and TRBJ1-5; no definite D call. The germline V gene has CDR1 MGHDK and CDR2 SYGVNS. This CDR3 is built from 14 residues. The V gene lost 5 bases and the J gene lost 0 bases, with 8 bases spanning the gap. CDR3 sequence (DNA): TGTGCCAGCAGTTTTGGAGATAGCAATCAGCCCCAGCATTTT. This encodes CASSFGDSNQPQHF.

The CDR3 region has the DNA TGTGCCAGCAGCTTAGGGGGATTTGGAAACACCATATATTTT. Translated, it gives CASSLGGFGNTIYF. This chain joins TRBV7-8 and TRBJ1-3; D is ambiguous. CDR1 is SGHVS and CDR2 is FQNEAQ in the germline V gene. The CDR3 loop spans 14 amino acids. The V end lost 1 base, the J end lost 3 bases, and 7 bases lay between the germline ends.

The rearrangement joins TRBV2 to TRBJ2-7, with TRBD1 matching over 12 bases. V dropped 7 bases and J dropped 7; count of bases not matched to a gene: 8. This CDR3 is 14 amino acids long. Germline CDR1 and CDR2: SNHLY and FYNNEI. DNA for the CDR3: TGTGCCAGCACCCCGGGACAGGGGGCAAGGGAGCAGTACTTC. Encoded protein: CASTPGQGAREQYF.

The chain carries TRBV7-9 and TRBJ1-5; D not resolved. Trimming pared 4 bases from V and 5 bases from J, leaving 12 bases between. Germline-derived CDR1 and CDR2 are SEHNR and FQNEAQ (reference sequence). The CDR3 is made up of 14 amino acids. CDR3 loop: CASSYGRPDQPQHF. The CDR3 DNA sequence: TGTGCCAGCAGCTATGGCCGACCTGATCAGCCCCAGCATTTT.

The chain couples TRBV5-1 to TRBJ2-1, with D uncertain. The V and J ends lost 0 bases and 0 bases respectively, with 13 bases between them. CDR3 length: 17 amino acids. CDR1 is SGHRS and CDR2 is YFSETQ in the germline V gene. The CDR3 DNA follows: TGCGCCAGCAGCTTGGCTAGGTCCAGTAGCTCCTACAATGAGCAGTTCTTC. Its translation: CASSLARSSSSYNEQFF.

This clonotype was detected a few times. The junction departs from the called germline gene at one end, perhaps through a read error. The V call is TRBV9, the J call TRBJ2-7; D assignment may be TRBD1 or TRBD2 (5 bases each). Germline V gene lookup returns CDR1 SGDLS and CDR2 YYNGEE. The CDR3 contains 17 residues. The CDR3 DNA sequence: TGTGCCACCAGCAGAGAAAAGGGACCGGGCTCCTCCTACGAGCAGTACTTC. Amino acid sequence: CATSREKGPGSSYEQYF.

This chain connects TRBV20-1 to TRBJ2-2; D ambiguous. The CDR3 consists of 16 residues. Trimming took off 1 base at V and 0 bases at J, with 12 bases between the two ends. Germline V gene data show CDR1 as DFQATT and CDR2 as SNEGSKA (reference sequence). Here the CDR3 reads CSARANSRTNTGELFF. CDR3 bases: TGCAGTGCTAGAGCTAACTCGCGGACGAACACCGGGGAGCTGTTTTTT.

The chain uses TRBV9 and TRBJ2-3; no reliable D call. The V gene lost 0 bases and the J gene lost 6 bases, with 5 bases spanning the gap. The CDR3 is 12 amino acids. CDR1 SGDLS and CDR2 YYNGEE come from the germline V gene. CDR3 protein: CASSVEGDTQYF. The CDR3 DNA is TGTGCCAGCAGCGTAGAGGGTGATACGCAGTATTTT. The full variable domain, with the rest looked up from reference TRBV9 and TRBJ2-3, is DSGVTQTPKHLITATGQRVTLRCSPRSGDLSVYWYQQSLDQGLQFLIQYYNGEERAKGNILERFSAQQFPDLHSELNLSSLELGDSALYFCASSVEGDTQYFGPGTRLTVL.

This chain uses TRBV12-3 or TRBV12-4 with TRBJ2-3; D might be TRBD2 (5 bases). CDR3 length: 13 residues. V lost 3 bases and J lost 6, with 10 bases in between. CDR3 sequence reads: CASSLPWEDTQYF. The DNA of the CDR3 is TGTGCCAGCAGTTTGCCCTGGGAGGATACGCAGTATTTT.

The J gene is TRBJ1-2, the V gene TRBV20-1, with 10 bases fitting TRBD1. The CDR3 spans 13 residues. The V gene's germline CDR1 is DFQATT and CDR2 SNEGSKA (reference sequence). The junction had 3 bases not matched to a gene; V was cut back by 6 bases and J by 2 bases. This chain's CDR3 is CSAPGQGNYGYTF. CDR3 DNA: TGCAGTGCCCCGGGACAGGGGAACTATGGCTACACCTTC.

The V and J genes are TRBV7-2 and TRBJ2-7; D possibly corresponds to TRBD2 (5 bases). The CDR3 totals 14 residues. V was cut by 4 bases and J by 3 bases, with 13 bases left in between. The germline V gene has CDR1 SGHTA and CDR2 FQGNSA. CDR3 region: CASSSYGRGYEQYF. CDR3 in DNA: TGTGCCAGCAGCTCCTACGGCCGGGGCTACGAGCAGTACTTC.

The chain joins TRBV19 to TRBJ1-3; a possible D gene is TRBD1 (5 bases). V shed 3 bases and J shed 2 bases, with 11 bases lying between them. This CDR3 has 15 amino acids. Germline lookup yields CDR1 LNHDA and CDR2 SQIVND (reference sequence). Here the CDR3 DNA reads TGTGCCAGTAGTATCGGGGGGAAGCCTGGAAACACCATATATTTT. It specifies CASSIGGKPGNTIYF.

This sequence joins TRBV6-1 and TRBJ2-7, with D possibly matching TRBD2 (6 bases). Germline lookup yields CDR1 MNHNS and CDR2 SASEGT. The CDR3 has 12 amino acids. The germline V and J ends were trimmed by 4 bases and 4 bases, with 8 bases remaining between them. This CDR3 is CASSGGLYEQYF. DNA of the CDR3: TGTGCCAGCAGTGGGGGACTTTACGAGCAGTACTTC.

This clonotype was counted many times. The V gene is TRBV20-1, the J gene TRBJ1-2; the D is unclear. The germline V gene encodes CDR1 DFQATT and CDR2 SNEGSKA (reference sequence). CDR3 length: 13 amino acids. The germline V and J ends were trimmed by 0 bases and 8 bases, with 13 bases remaining between them. DNA for the CDR3: TGCAGTGCTAGAGATCCGGGGATGGGCGGCTACACCTTC. Encoded protein: CSARDPGMGGYTF.

The chain employs TRBV6-5 and TRBJ1-4, with 8 bases fitting TRBD1. Germline CDR1 is MNHEY and CDR2 is SVGAGI. This CDR3 region has 15 residues. The V segment lost 2 bases and the J segment 6 bases; nucleotides outside the gene matches: 5. CDR3 DNA sequence: TGTGCCAGCAGTTACCTAACGGGACAGGATGAAAAACTGTTTTTT. It yields the protein CASSYLTGQDEKLFF.

The chain links TRBV5-1 to TRBJ1-2; TRBD1 agrees at 12 bases. Unmatched junction bases numbered 9, after V lost 4 bases and J lost 8 bases. CDR3 length: 15 residues. Germline values: CDR1 SGHRS, CDR2 YFSETQ. The CDR3 sequence is CASSPEPGTGGGYTF. The CDR3, as DNA: TGCGCCAGCAGCCCGGAACCCGGGACAGGGGGCGGCTACACCTTC.

The chain employs TRBV5-1 and TRBJ1-1; TRBD1 matches at 7 bases. J lost 1 base, V lost 4 bases, and 7 bases had no gene match. Germline CDR1 reads SGHRS; CDR2 reads YFSETQ. CDR3 length: 15 amino acids. CDR3 nucleotides: TGCGCCAGCAGCACGGAGGGACAGCCGAACACTGAAGCTTTCTTT. This codes for CASSTEGQPNTEAFF. Drawing the rest from reference TRBV5-1 and TRBJ1-1, the complete variable domain is KAGVTQTPRYLIKTRGQQVTLSCSPISGHRSVSWYQQTPGQGLQFLFEYFSETQRNKGNFPGRFSGRQFSNSRSEMNVSTLELGDSALYLCASSTEGQPNTEAFFGQGTRLTVV.

This clonotype was found once. CDR3 nucleotide sequence: TGTGCCAGCAGTAGTCCGGGACTAGCGGGAGGCACAGATACGCAGTATTTT. Its protein product is CASSSPGLAGGTDTQYF. The chain is built from TRBV2 and TRBJ2-3; the match to TRBD2 covers 14 bases. CDR3 size: 17 residues. Germline CDR1 reads SNHLY; CDR2 reads FYNNEI. The V gene end was trimmed by 5 bases and the J gene end by 1 base; junction bases not matched to a gene: 5.

The chain recombines TRBV7-2 with TRBJ1-4; 7 nucleotides align to TRBD1. The CDR3 totals 14 residues. V gave up 3 bases and J gave up 3 bases; unmatched junction bases: 1. Germline lookup yields CDR1 SGHTA and CDR2 FQGNSA. The CDR3 sequence: CASSFGQANEKLFF. The CDR3 DNA follows: TGTGCCAGCAGCTTCGGACAGGCTAATGAAAAACTGTTTTTT.

The chain uses TRBV7-9 and TRBJ2-3, with D tentatively TRBD2 (6 bases). CDR3 length: 14 amino acids. Trimming took 5 bases from V and 4 from J, leaving 13 bases between them. CDR1 is SEHNR, CDR2 FQNEAQ, per germline (reference sequence). Here the CDR3 DNA reads TGTGCCAGCAGCAGAAGCGGGCTGGCAGATACGCAGTATTTT. Translation gives CASSRSGLADTQYF.

The chain recombines TRBV6-5 with TRBJ1-2, with D hard to call. The CDR3 extends over 14 amino acids. CDR1 and CDR2 from the germline V gene are MNHEY and SVGAGI. The V end lost 0 bases, the J end lost 2 bases, and 7 bases lay between the germline ends. The CDR3 protein is CASSYSGSNYGYTF. In DNA form, the CDR3 reads TGTGCCAGCAGTTACTCGGGGAGCAACTATGGCTACACCTTC.

The chain uses TRBV7-3 and TRBJ1-1; D ambiguous. V was trimmed by 1 base and J by 3 bases, leaving 6 bases between them. The CDR3 contains 13 residues. Germline loops: CDR1 SGHTA, CDR2 FQGTGA. This chain's CDR3 is CASSLNSDTEAFF. In DNA form, the CDR3 reads TGTGCCAGCAGCTTAAATTCCGACACTGAAGCTTTCTTT.